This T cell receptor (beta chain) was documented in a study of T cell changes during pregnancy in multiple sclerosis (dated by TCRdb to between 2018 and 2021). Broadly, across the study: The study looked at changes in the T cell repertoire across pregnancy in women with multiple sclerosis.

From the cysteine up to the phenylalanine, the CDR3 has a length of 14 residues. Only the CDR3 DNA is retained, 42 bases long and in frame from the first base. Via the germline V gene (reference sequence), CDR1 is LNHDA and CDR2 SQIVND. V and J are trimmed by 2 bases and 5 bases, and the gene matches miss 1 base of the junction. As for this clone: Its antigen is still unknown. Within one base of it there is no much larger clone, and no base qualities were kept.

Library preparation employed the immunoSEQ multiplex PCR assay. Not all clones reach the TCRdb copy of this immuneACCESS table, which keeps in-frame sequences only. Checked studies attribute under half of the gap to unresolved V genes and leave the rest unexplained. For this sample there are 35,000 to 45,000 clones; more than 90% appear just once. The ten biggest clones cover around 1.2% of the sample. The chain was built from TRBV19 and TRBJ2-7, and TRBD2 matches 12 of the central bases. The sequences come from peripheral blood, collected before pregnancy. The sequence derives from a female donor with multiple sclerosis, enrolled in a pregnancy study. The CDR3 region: CASSIRLAGDEQYF. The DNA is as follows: TGTGCCAGTAGTATAAGACTAGCGGGAGACGAGCAGTACTTC.